Sequencing of this T cell receptor beta chain was carried out in a study of T cell responses to AZD1222 COVID-19 vaccine. Whole-study findings and limits: Spike-specific TCR breadth and depth rose after two AZD1222 doses. Reportedly, nearly half the spike-specific TCRs target unmutated variant regions. Donors were mostly white British, more females; clonal diversity possibly underestimated.

Germline loops: CDR1 SGHAT, CDR2 FQNNGV. The CDR3 consists of 13 residues. V was clipped by 3 bases and J by 2 bases; unmatched bases: 1. Comments on this clone: Its specificity is not known.

Here immunoSEQ multiplex PCR was the method, and the copy in TCRdb shows in-frame clones only, minus some. The table has about 88,000 clones, 85% to 90% seen once. This sequence joins TRBV11-2 and TRBJ2-7; 7 bases map to TRBD2. This material consisted of peripheral blood, taken 28 days after the second AZD1222 dose. This sequence originates from an adult who received the AZD1222 COVID-19 vaccine. The CDR3 DNA sequence: TGTGCCAGCAGCTTTGGGGGGGCCTACGAGCAGTACTTC. The encoded protein is CASSFGGAYEQYF.